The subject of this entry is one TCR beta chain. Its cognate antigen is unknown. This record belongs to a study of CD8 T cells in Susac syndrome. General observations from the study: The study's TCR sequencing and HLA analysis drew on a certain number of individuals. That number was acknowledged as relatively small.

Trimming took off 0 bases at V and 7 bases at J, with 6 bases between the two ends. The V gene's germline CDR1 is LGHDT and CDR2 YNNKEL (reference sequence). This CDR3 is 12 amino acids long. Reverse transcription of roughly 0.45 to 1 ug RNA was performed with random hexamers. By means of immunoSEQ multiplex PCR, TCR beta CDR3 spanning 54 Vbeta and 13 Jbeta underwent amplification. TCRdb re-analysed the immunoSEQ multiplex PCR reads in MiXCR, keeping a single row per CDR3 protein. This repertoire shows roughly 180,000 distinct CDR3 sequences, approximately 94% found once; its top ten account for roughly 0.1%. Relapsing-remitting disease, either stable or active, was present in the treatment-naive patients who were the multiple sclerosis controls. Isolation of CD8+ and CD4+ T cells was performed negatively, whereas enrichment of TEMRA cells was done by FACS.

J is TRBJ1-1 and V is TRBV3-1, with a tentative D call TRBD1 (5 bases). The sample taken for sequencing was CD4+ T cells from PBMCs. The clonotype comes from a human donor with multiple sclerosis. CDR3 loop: CASSQDQGEAFF. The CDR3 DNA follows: TGTGCCAGCAGCCAAGATCAGGGTGAAGCTTTCTTT.